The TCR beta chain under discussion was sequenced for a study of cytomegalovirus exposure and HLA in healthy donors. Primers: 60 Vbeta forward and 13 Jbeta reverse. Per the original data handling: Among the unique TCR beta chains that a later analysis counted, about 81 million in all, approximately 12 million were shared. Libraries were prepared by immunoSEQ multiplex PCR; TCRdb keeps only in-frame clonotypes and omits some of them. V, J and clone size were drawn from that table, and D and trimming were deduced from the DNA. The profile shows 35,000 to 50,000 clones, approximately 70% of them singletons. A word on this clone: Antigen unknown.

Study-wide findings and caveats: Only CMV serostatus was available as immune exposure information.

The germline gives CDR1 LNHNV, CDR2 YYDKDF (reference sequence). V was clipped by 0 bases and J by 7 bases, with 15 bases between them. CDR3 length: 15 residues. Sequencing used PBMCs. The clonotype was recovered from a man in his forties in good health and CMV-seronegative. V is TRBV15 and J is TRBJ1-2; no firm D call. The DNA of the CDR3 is TGTGCCACCAGCAGAGATCGCGTGGGCGGGGTTGGCTACACCTTC. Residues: CATSRDRVGGVGYTF.